Following are 21 T cell receptor beta chains from one sample sequenced in a study of blood T cell repertoires in COVID-19. Sequencing was performed with immunoSEQ multiplex PCR; in TCRdb, only in-frame clones are kept and a portion is missing. The sample shows 200,000 to 250,000 clones, around 82% of them seen only once. Sequenced input: peripheral blood. The receptors were gathered from a woman between 65 and 79 years old with acute or convalescent COVID-19.

This chain joins TRBV28 and TRBJ2-2; 15 bases match TRBD2. V was clipped by 5 bases and J by 6 bases; unmatched bases: 4. CDR1 is MDHEN and CDR2 is SYDVKM in the germline V gene. The CDR3 totals 16 residues. CDR3 in DNA: TGTGCCAGCAGTCTCGGACTAGCGGGAGGGGCCGGGGAGCTGTTTTTT. It yields the protein CASSLGLAGGAGELFF. The full variable domain, completed using reference TRBV28 and TRBJ2-2, is DVKVTQSSRYLVKRTGEKVFLECVQDMDHENMFWYRQDPGLGLRLIYFSYDVKMKEKGDIPEGYSVSREKKERFSLILESASTNQTSMYLCASSLGLAGGAGELFFGEGSRLTVL.

The V and J genes are TRBV19 and TRBJ2-7; TRBD2 is a possible D gene (5 bases). The CDR3 has 14 residues. Germline V lookup: CDR1 LNHDA, CDR2 SQIVND (reference sequence). Trimming shortened V by 1 base and J by 5 bases, and 12 bases separated the two germline ends. The CDR3 protein is CASSIARGSNEQYF. CDR3 DNA: TGTGCCAGTAGTATAGCTCGGGGATCCAACGAGCAGTACTTC.

The V and J genes are TRBV2 and TRBJ2-2, with 8 bases aligning to TRBD2. V dropped 3 bases and J dropped 5; count of bases not matched to a gene: 8. Germline V gene lookup returns CDR1 SNHLY and CDR2 FYNNEI. The CDR3 length is 16 residues. In DNA, the CDR3 is TGTGCCAGCAGTGATCTCGGAGCGGGGGATACCGGGGAGCTGTTTTTT. This encodes CASSDLGAGDTGELFF.

The rearrangement links TRBV7-8 to TRBJ2-3, with a tentative D call TRBD2 (6 bases). V lost 3 bases and J lost 4, with 11 bases in between. The CDR3 length is 14 residues. In germline, CDR1 is SGHVS, CDR2 FQNEAQ. CDR3 bases: TGTGCCAGCAGCTTGGGCAGGGAGGCAGATACGCAGTATTTT. This codes for CASSLGREADTQYF.

The chain combines TRBV18 with TRBJ1-2, with 7 nucleotides matching TRBD1. This CDR3 is 15 amino acids long. Germline CDR1 KGHSH, CDR2 LQKENI. V gave up 3 bases and J gave up 5 bases; unmatched junction bases: 9. The CDR3 nucleotides are TGTGCCAGCTCACCGGTCGGGCAGGGGGAGTATGGCTACACCTTC. It yields the protein CASSPVGQGEYGYTF.

Only a few counts were recorded for this clone. The V and J genes are TRBV19 and TRBJ2-1; 9 nucleotides match TRBD2. This CDR3 spans 13 amino acids. The germline V gene has CDR1 LNHDA and CDR2 SQIVND (reference sequence). The ends lost 5 bases at V and 6 bases at J; junction bases unmatched: 2. CDR3 region: CASSLAGVNEQFF. The CDR3 DNA is TGTGCCAGTAGTTTAGCGGGAGTCAATGAGCAGTTCTTC. The full variable domain, completed using reference TRBV19 and TRBJ2-1, is DGGITQSPKYLFRKEGQNVTLSCEQNLNHDAMYWYRQDPGQGLRLIYYSQIVNDFQKGDIAEGYSVSREKKESFPLTVTSAQKNPTAFYLCASSLAGVNEQFFGPGTRLTVL.

The DNA for the CDR3 is TGTGCCAGCAGCTTGGCCAGCGGGAGGGCCTATGAGCAGTTCTTC. Its translation: CASSLASGRAYEQFF. V usage is TRBV7-9 and J usage is TRBJ2-1, with 10 nucleotides matching TRBD2. CDR1 SEHNR and CDR2 FQNEAQ come from the germline V gene (reference sequence). With 3 bases clipped from V and 8 bases from J, the junction kept 7 bases outside the gene matches. The length of the CDR3 is 15 residues.

The chain recombines TRBV27 with TRBJ2-2; D possibly corresponds to TRBD2 (7 bases). Germline lookup yields CDR1 MNHEY and CDR2 SMNVEV (reference sequence). CDR3 length equals 15 residues. The V gene lost 2 bases and the J gene lost 7 bases, with 14 bases spanning the gap. CDR3 in amino acids: CASSLRGARSGELFF. The CDR3 DNA reads TGTGCCAGCAGTTTACGGGGGGCGCGTAGCGGGGAGCTGTTTTTT.

The CDR3: CASSWGGLNSQPQHF. The CDR3 bases are TGTGCCAGCAGTTGGGGGGGCCTGAACAGCCAGCCCCAGCATTTT. V is TRBV6-2 or TRBV6-3 and J is TRBJ1-5; possibly TRBD1 for D (6 bases). This CDR3 comprises 15 residues. Germline loops: CDR1 MNHEY, CDR2 SVGEGT. V was cut by 4 bases and J by 7 bases, with 17 bases left in between.

The chain recombines TRBV4-1 with TRBJ2-1; 8 positions agree with TRBD1. The CDR3 totals 17 residues. V lost 4 bases, J lost 9 bases, and 17 bases stayed unmatched. Germline CDR1 and CDR2: MGHRA and YSYEKL. The CDR3 spells CASSPGQGALGNVEQFF. For the CDR3, the DNA is TGCGCCAGCAGCCCCGGTCAGGGGGCGCTAGGGAATGTTGAGCAGTTCTTC.

Here the CDR3 DNA reads TGTGCCAGCTCGAAGGCGGGGGTGGATGAGCAGTTCTTC. Translation gives CASSKAGVDEQFF. The J gene is TRBJ2-1, the V gene TRBV18, with 7 bases identical to TRBD2. Per the germline V gene, CDR1 is KGHSH and CDR2 is LQKENI. CDR3 size: 13 residues. V trimming: 6 bases; J trimming: 8 bases; junction bases outside the gene matches: 7. Looking up the rest from reference TRBV18 and TRBJ2-1 gives the full variable domain: NAGVMQNPRHLVRRRGQEARLRCSPMKGHSHVYWYRQLPEEGLKFMVYLQKENIIDESGMPKERFSAEFPKEGPSILRIQQVVRGDSAAYFCASSKAGVDEQFFGPGTRLTVL.

The genes are TRBV2 and TRBJ1-1; 9 positions match TRBD1. The V segment lost 5 bases and the J segment 4 bases; nucleotides outside the gene matches: 8. The CDR3 runs to 15 residues. CDR1 is SNHLY and CDR2 is FYNNEI in the germline V gene. CDR3 residues: CASSYSGTGITEAFF. In nucleotides, the CDR3 is TGTGCCAGCAGTTACTCCGGGACAGGGATCACTGAAGCTTTCTTT.

The chain joins TRBV21-1 to TRBJ1-2; TRBD1 is taken as the D call from the table, unchecked against the DNA. TRBV21-1 has pseudogene status. The length of the CDR3 is 15 residues. The CDR3 DNA is TGTGCCAGCAGCAAAGCGGTCAGGTGGATGTATGGCTACACCTTC. It translates to CASSKAVRWMYGYTF.

This sequence joins TRBV5-4 and TRBJ2-5, with D possibly matching TRBD2 (6 bases). V lost 0 bases to trimming and J lost 1 base, with 10 bases between them. The CDR3 has 15 residues. Germline V gene data show CDR1 as SGHNT and CDR2 as YYREEE (reference sequence). The CDR3 DNA is TGTGCCAGCAGCTTGGAAGGGACTCCCCAAGAGACCCAGTACTTC. Residues: CASSLEGTPQETQYF.

The V and J genes are TRBV28 and TRBJ2-7; 7 positions match TRBD2. The CDR3 covers 16 residues. In germline, CDR1 is MDHEN, CDR2 SYDVKM. Trimming removed 5 bases from V and 3 bases from J; junction bases left unmatched: 13. The CDR3 coding sequence is TGTGCCAGCAGTAGGGGCCAGGGACTACTTAACTACGAGCAGTACTTC. As protein: CASSRGQGLLNYEQYF.

V usage is TRBV11-2 and J usage is TRBJ2-7; 8 bases are a match to TRBD2. The CDR3 has 15 amino acids. V lost 4 bases to trimming and J lost 0 bases; unmatched junction nucleotides: 5. Germline-derived CDR1 and CDR2 are SGHAT and FQNNGV. The CDR3 region is CASSYSGTSSYEQYF. The CDR3 nucleotides read TGTGCCAGCAGCTACTCCGGGACTAGCTCCTACGAGCAGTACTTC.

The chain employs TRBV6-4 and TRBJ2-1; 8 bases are a match to TRBD2. The V segment lost 4 bases and the J segment 1 base; nucleotides outside the gene matches: 9. There are 17 residues in the CDR3. Germline loops: CDR1 MRHNA, CDR2 SNTAGT. CDR3 DNA: TGTGCCAGCAGTGCGAGCCCACTAGCGGCATCCTACAATGAGCAGTTCTTC. Protein sequence: CASSASPLAASYNEQFF.

The chain couples TRBV19 to TRBJ2-1; perhaps TRBD2 as D (5 bases). V was cut by 5 bases and J by 6 bases, with 14 bases left in between. The CDR3 length is 14 residues. Germline CDR1 is LNHDA and CDR2 is SQIVND (reference sequence). The CDR3 spells CASSPAGAANEQFF. CDR3 bases: TGTGCCAGTAGTCCGGCGGGCGCCGCCAATGAGCAGTTCTTC.

The chain joins TRBV28 to TRBJ2-5; 10 nucleotides line up with TRBD2. CDR1 and CDR2 from the germline V gene are MDHEN and SYDVKM. This CDR3 comprises 15 residues. V lost 10 bases to trimming and J lost 5 bases; unmatched junction nucleotides: 13. CDR3 in amino acids: CATVVASGRWETQYF. The CDR3, as DNA: TGTGCCACCGTCGTTGCTAGCGGGAGATGGGAGACCCAGTACTTC.

The count of this clone is one. V is TRBV2 and J is TRBJ1-1; maybe TRBD1 (5 bases). Per the germline V gene, CDR1 is SNHLY and CDR2 is FYNNEI. This CDR3 comprises 14 residues. Trimming removed 6 bases at V and 4 bases at J, with 15 bases between. DNA of the CDR3: TGTGCCAGCAGGGGGAGGGGCGCCTCCACTGAAGCTTTCTTT. Translated, it gives CASRGRGASTEAFF.

V and J are TRBV14 and TRBJ2-3; D possibly corresponds to TRBD1 (6 bases). Germline lookup yields CDR1 SGHDN and CDR2 FVKESK. CDR3 length: 16 amino acids. The V and J ends lost 5 bases and 4 bases respectively, with 19 bases between them. CDR3 DNA sequence: TGTGCCAGCAGCTTTCGCGAGGGGGTTGGGGCAGATACGCAGTATTTT. The encoded protein is CASSFREGVGADTQYF.